This T cell receptor beta chain stems from a study of blood T cell repertoires in COVID-19. Study context: Specimens from acute and convalescent COVID-19 originated in the United States, Italy and Spain.

The authors' processing: The authors estimated nucleated cell counts from reference gene primer amplification. Some clones are missing from TCRdb's copy, which holds only in-frame ones; the method was immunoSEQ multiplex PCR. The DNA gave D and trimming, while V, J and clone size come from that table. There are about 320,000 clones in the sample; about 88% occur only once, and roughly 2.5% lies in the top ten. Germline-derived CDR1 and CDR2 are PRHDT and FYEKMQ (reference sequence). V lost 1 base and J lost 6, with 10 bases in between. CDR3 length: 14 amino acids. Donors of Cohort 3 who recovered were those that had two negative PCRs, clearance, or symptom resolution.

The sequenced sample was PBMCs or T cells enriched from blood (not recorded which). The TCR comes from a man between 60 and 75 years old who had recovered from COVID-19. V usage is TRBV13 and J usage is TRBJ1-3; TRBD1 is a possible D gene (5 bases). For the CDR3, the DNA is TGTGCCAGCAGCTTAGTAGGCAGGGAAAACACCATATATTTT. Translating it yields CASSLVGRENTIYF.